This T cell receptor (beta chain) was documented in a study of cytomegalovirus exposure and HLA in healthy donors. General study points: As was reported, the HLA-A and HLA-B alleles of most subjects were accurately predicted from TCR beta sequences. Most CMV-associated TCR beta chains appeared HLA-restricted in a later analysis.

Note on this clone: Its matching antigen is unknown.

Trimming pared 0 bases from V and 6 bases from J, leaving 6 bases between. The CDR3 extends over 12 amino acids. Germline V gene lookup returns CDR1 SGHTA and CDR2 FQGNSA. The study ran its PCR with 60 Vbeta and 13 Jbeta primers. The assay was immunoSEQ multiplex PCR, and TCRdb's table has in-frame clones only and misses some. Of roughly 120,000 clones detected, roughly three fifths appear once; the ten largest clones hold roughly 9.7%. This receptor was obtained from a woman aged 40 to 50 in good health and CMV-seropositive. The sequenced material came from PBMCs. The genes are TRBV7-2 and TRBJ2-7; D call uncertain. CDR3 amino acids: CASSLARFEQYF. CDR3 DNA sequence: TGTGCCAGCAGCTTAGCGCGGTTCGAGCAGTACTTC.